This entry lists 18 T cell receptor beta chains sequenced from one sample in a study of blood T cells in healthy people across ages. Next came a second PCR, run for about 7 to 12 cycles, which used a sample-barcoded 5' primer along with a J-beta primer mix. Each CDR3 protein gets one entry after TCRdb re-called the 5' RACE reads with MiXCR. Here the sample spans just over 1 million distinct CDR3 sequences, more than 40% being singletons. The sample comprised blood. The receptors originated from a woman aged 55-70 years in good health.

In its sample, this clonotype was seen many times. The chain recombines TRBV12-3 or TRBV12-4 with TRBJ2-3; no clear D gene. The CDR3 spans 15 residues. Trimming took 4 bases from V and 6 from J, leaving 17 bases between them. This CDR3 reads CASSSGLTWGDTQYF. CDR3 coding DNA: TGTGCCAGCAGTTCGGGCCTTACCTGGGGTGATACGCAGTATTTT.

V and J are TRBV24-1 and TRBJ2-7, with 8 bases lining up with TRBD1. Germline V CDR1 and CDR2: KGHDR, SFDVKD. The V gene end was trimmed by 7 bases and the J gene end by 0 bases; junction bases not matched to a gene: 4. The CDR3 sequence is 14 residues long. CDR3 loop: CATRLDRDSYEQYF. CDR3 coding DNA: TGTGCCACCAGACTGGACAGGGACTCCTACGAGCAGTACTTC.

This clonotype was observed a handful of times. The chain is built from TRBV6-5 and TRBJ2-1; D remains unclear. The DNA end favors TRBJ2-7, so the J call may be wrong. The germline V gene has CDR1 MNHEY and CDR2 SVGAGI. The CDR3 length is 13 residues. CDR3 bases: TGTGCCAGCCGACGGAAGAGAAACAATGAGCAGTACTTC. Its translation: CASRRKRNNEQYF.

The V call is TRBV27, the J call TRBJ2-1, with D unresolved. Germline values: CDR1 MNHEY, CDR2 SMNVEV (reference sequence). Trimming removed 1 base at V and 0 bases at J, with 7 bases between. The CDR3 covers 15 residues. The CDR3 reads CASSLYANSYNEQFF. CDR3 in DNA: TGTGCCAGCAGTTTATATGCCAACTCCTACAATGAGCAGTTCTTC.

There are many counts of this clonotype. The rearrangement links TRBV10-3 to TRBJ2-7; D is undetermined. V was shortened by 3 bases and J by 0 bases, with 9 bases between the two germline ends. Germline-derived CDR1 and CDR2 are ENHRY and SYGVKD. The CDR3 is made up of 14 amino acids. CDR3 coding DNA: TGTGCCATCAGTGATGCCCTGAGCTCCTACGAGCAGTACTTC. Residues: CAISDALSSYEQYF.

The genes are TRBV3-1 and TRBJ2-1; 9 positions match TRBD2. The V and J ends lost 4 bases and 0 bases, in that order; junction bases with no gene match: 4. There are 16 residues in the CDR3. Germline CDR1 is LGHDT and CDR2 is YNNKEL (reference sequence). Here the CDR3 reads CASSRLSGSSYNEQFF. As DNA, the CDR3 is TGTGCCAGCAGCCGTCTTAGCGGGAGCTCCTACAATGAGCAGTTCTTC.

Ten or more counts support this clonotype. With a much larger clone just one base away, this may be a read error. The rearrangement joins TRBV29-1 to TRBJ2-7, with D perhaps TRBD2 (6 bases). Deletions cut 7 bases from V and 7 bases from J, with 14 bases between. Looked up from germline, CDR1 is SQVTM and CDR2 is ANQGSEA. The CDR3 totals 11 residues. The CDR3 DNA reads TGCAGCGGTGTCAAGGGAGGAGAGCAGTACTTC. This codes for CSGVKGGEQYF.

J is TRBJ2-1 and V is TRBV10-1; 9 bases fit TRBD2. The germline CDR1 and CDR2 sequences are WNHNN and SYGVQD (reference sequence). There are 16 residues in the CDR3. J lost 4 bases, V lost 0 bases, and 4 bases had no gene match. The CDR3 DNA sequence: TGCGCCAGCAGTGAGTCGGTAGCGGGAGTTTACAATGAGCAGTTCTTC. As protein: CASSESVAGVYNEQFF.

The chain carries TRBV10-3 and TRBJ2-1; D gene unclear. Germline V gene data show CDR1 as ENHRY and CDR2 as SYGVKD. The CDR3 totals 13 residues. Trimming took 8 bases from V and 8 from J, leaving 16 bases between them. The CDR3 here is CAIRASRMDEQFF. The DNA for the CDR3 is TGTGCCATCCGGGCCAGTCGAATGGATGAGCAGTTCTTC.

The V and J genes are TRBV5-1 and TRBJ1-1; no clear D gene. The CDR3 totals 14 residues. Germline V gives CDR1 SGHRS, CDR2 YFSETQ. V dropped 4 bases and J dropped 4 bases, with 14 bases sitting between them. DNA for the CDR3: TGCGCCAGCAGCAACGCCGACACGCTCACTGAAGCTTTCTTT. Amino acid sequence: CASSNADTLTEAFF.

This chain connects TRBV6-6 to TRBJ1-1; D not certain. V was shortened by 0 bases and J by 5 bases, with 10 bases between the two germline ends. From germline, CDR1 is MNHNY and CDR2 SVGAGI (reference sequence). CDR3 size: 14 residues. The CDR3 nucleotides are TGTGCCAGCAGTTACTCCTCCAAAGGGACTGAAGCTTTCTTT. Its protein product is CASSYSSKGTEAFF.

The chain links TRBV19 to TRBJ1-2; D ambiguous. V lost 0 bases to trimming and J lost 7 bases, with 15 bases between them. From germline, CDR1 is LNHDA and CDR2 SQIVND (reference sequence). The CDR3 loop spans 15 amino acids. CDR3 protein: CASSIDRGSAGGYTF. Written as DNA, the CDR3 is TGTGCCAGTAGTATAGATCGGGGATCGGCGGGTGGCTACACCTTC.

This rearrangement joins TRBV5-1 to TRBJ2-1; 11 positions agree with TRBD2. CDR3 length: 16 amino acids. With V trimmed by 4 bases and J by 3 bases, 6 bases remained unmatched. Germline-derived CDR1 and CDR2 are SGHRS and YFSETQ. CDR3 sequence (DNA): TGCGCCAGCAGCCCTACTAGCGGGGGAGACTACAATGAGCAGTTCTTC. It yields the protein CASSPTSGGDYNEQFF.

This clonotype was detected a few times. In nucleotides, the CDR3 is TGTGCCAGCAGTTTATCTTTAGCGGGAGACGCCTACGAGCAGTACTTC. This translates into CASSLSLAGDAYEQYF. The V call is TRBV12-3 or TRBV12-4, the J call TRBJ2-7, with 9 bases aligning to TRBD2. The CDR3 is 16 amino acids. V lost 2 bases and J lost 2; bases outside the gene matches: 7.

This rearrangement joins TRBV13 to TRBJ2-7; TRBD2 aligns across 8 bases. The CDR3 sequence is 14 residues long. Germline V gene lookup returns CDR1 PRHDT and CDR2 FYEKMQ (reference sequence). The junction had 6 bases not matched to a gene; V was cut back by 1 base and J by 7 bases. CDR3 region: CASSLELAVNEQYF. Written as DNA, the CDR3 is TGTGCCAGCAGCTTAGAACTAGCGGTCAATGAGCAGTACTTC.

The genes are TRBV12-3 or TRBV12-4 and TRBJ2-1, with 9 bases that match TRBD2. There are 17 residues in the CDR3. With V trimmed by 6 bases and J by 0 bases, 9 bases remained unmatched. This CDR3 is CASSLEREDSSYNEQFF. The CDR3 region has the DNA TGTGCCAGCAGCCTAGAGCGGGAGGACAGCTCCTACAATGAGCAGTTCTTC.

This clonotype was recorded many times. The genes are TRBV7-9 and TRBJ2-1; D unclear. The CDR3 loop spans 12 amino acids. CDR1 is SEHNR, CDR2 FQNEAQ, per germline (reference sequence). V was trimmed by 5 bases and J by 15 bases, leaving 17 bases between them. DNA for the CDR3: TGTGCCAGCAGCCTACCCCTAGGTGATCCGTTCTTC. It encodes CASSLPLGDPFF.

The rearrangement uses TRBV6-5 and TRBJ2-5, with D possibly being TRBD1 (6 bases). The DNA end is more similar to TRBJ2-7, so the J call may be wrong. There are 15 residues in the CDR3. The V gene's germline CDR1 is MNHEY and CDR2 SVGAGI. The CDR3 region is CASSYGQPITYEQYF. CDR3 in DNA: TGTGCCAGCAGTTACGGACAGCCTATCACCTACGAGCAGTACTTC.